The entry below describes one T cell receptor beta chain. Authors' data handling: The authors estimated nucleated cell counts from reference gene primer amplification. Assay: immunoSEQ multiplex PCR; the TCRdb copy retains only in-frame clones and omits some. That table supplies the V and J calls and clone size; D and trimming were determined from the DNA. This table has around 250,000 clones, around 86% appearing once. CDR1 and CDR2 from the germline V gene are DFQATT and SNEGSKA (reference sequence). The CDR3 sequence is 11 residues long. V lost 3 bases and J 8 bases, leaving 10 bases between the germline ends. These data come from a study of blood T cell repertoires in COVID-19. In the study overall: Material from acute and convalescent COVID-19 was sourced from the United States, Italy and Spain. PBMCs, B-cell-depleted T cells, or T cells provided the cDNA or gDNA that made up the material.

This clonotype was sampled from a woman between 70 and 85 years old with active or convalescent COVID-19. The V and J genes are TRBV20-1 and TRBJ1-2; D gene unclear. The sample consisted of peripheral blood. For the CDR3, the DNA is TGCAGTGCTAGGGAGGCGGGGGGCTACACCTTC. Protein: CSAREAGGYTF.